The 15 T cell receptor beta chains below come from one sample, sequenced in a study of T cells in Graves' hyperthyroidism and ophthalmopathy. Amplification targeted TCR beta CDR3 regions from RNA transcripts. The TCR CDR3 first-round RT-PCR relied on the HTBI primer set. One entry per CDR3 protein, called by TCRdb with MiXCR from the multiplex PCR reads. The table has approximately 400,000 distinct CDR3 sequences, about 15% seen once. Sequencing was done on a sample of blood. The receptors come from a woman aged 25-40 years with Graves' hyperthyroidism.

The chain couples TRBV29-1 to TRBJ2-1; no firm D call. V gave up 6 bases and J gave up 3 bases, with 12 bases separating them. This CDR3 contains 13 residues. Germline V lookup: CDR1 SQVTM, CDR2 ANQGSEA. The CDR3 nucleotides read TGCAGCGTCTTTAGTCCTCGCTACAATGAGCAGTTCTTC. Protein: CSVFSPRYNEQFF.

This chain connects TRBV10-3 to TRBJ2-3; 14 bases fit TRBD2. V trimming: 10 bases; J trimming: 5 bases; junction bases outside the gene matches: 5. The CDR3 is made up of 14 amino acids. The germline gives CDR1 ENHRY, CDR2 SYGVKD. For the CDR3, the DNA is TGTGCCACGGGACTAGCGGGAGCGGAAGATACGCAGTATTTT. This translates into CATGLAGAEDTQYF.

This clonotype was observed many times. The chain has TRBV6-1 and TRBJ2-2; D is perhaps TRBD2 (6 bases). V shed 8 bases and J shed 7 bases, with 11 bases lying between them. CDR1 MNHNS and CDR2 SASEGT come from the germline V gene. The CDR3 has 12 amino acids. CDR3 sequence reads: CASWGGIGELFF. DNA for the CDR3: TGTGCCAGCTGGGGCGGGATCGGGGAGCTGTTTTTT.

This clonotype was picked up a small number of times. The chain couples TRBV19 to TRBJ2-7; 13 positions match TRBD2. Losses at the gene ends were 7 bases for V and 7 bases for J; bases not matched to a gene: 10. Germline V lookup: CDR1 LNHDA, CDR2 SQIVND (reference sequence). This CDR3 is 15 amino acids long. The CDR3 sequence: CASNPGLAGVGEQYF. Here the CDR3 DNA reads TGTGCCAGTAACCCCGGACTAGCGGGAGTTGGAGAGCAGTACTTC.

The chain is built from TRBV10-3 and TRBJ1-1; D is unresolved. CDR3 length equals 12 residues. Trimming removed 10 bases from V and 4 bases from J, with 13 bases in between. Per the germline V gene, CDR1 is ENHRY and CDR2 is SYGVKD. The CDR3 DNA sequence: TGTGCCAGCACCTCACCAGGCACTGAAGCTTTCTTT. Translated, it gives CASTSPGTEAFF.

The V and J genes are TRBV4-1 and TRBJ2-6; the D call may be TRBD1 or TRBD2 (5 bases each). Looked up from germline, CDR1 is MGHRA and CDR2 is YSYEKL. With 3 bases removed from V and 0 bases from J, the gap between germline ends came to 21 bases. The CDR3 spans 20 residues. The CDR3 protein is CASSQDAPGRIDSGANVLTF. The CDR3 DNA reads TGCGCCAGCAGCCAGGATGCGCCGGGACGGATCGACTCTGGGGCCAACGTCCTGACTTTC.

The table lists this clonotype with many counts. This chain uses TRBV28 with TRBJ1-2; D not resolved. Germline lookup yields CDR1 MDHEN and CDR2 SYDVKM. Between the trimmed V and J ends, which lost 5 bases and 7 bases, there was a span of 14 bases. The CDR3 has 13 amino acids. CDR3 DNA: TGTGCCAGCAGTCCACAAGGGCCTCCTGGCTACACCTTC. It yields the protein CASSPQGPPGYTF.

This clonotype was detected once. This clone may be a read error of a much larger clone one base away. The chain uses TRBV28 and TRBJ2-7; D could derive from TRBD1 or TRBD2 (5 bases each). Germline values: CDR1 MDHEN, CDR2 SYDVKM. Deletions cut 2 bases from V and 7 bases from J, with 15 bases between. The CDR3 is made up of 14 amino acids. In nucleotides, the CDR3 is TGTGCCAGCAGTTTAATTGGGGCGGCGGGTGAGCAGTACTTC. It codes for CASSLIGAAGEQYF.

This clonotype was counted only a few times. The rearrangement links TRBV24-1 to TRBJ1-2; D gene uncertain. The V and J ends lost 5 bases and 0 bases respectively, with 6 bases between them. The CDR3 is made up of 13 amino acids. CDR1 and CDR2 (germline): KGHDR, SFDVKD. CDR3 region: CATSGAANYGYTF. In DNA, the CDR3 is TGTGCCACCAGTGGTGCAGCTAACTATGGCTACACCTTC.

This clonotype was observed many times. The V and J genes are TRBV7-8 and TRBJ1-2; 9 bases are shared with TRBD1. Trimming removed 1 base from V and 4 bases from J; junction bases left unmatched: 4. CDR1 and CDR2 (germline): SGHVS, FQNEAQ. The CDR3 is 15 residues long. The CDR3 loop reads CASSLGTGVRYGYTF. In DNA form, the CDR3 reads TGTGCCAGCAGCTTAGGGACAGGGGTACGCTATGGCTACACCTTC. The whole variable domain, filled in from reference TRBV7-8 and TRBJ1-2, reads GAGVSQSPRYKVAKRGQDVALRCDPISGHVSLFWYQQALGQGPEFLTYFQNEAQLDKSGLPSDRFFAERPEGSVSTLKIQRTQQEDSAVYLCASSLGTGVRYGYTFGSGTRLTVV.

This clonotype was recorded at least ten times. The chain recombines TRBV27 with TRBJ2-3; 8 bases match TRBD2. The CDR3 has 15 amino acids. Germline lookup yields CDR1 MNHEY and CDR2 SMNVEV (reference sequence). V was pared by 2 bases and J by 6 bases, with 7 bases of the junction left unmatched. For the CDR3, the DNA is TGTGCCAGCAGTTTAACGGGACTAGGAATGGATACGCAGTATTTT. It translates to CASSLTGLGMDTQYF.

This clonotype was seen many times. The rearrangement joins TRBV12-3 or TRBV12-4 to TRBJ2-1; the D is unclear. The CDR3 is made up of 17 amino acids. With 5 bases removed from V and 6 bases from J, the gap between germline ends came to 23 bases. The CDR3 DNA follows: TGTGCCAGCAGTCCCGCGTTGGGTGGGGTTCGTGGCAATGAGCAGTTCTTC. Translation: CASSPALGGVRGNEQFF.

This clonotype was counted at least ten times. The J gene is TRBJ2-3, the V gene TRBV11-3; D is uncertain. The CDR3 runs 15 residues. Trimming took 1 base from V and 1 from J, leaving 9 bases between them. The germline V gene has CDR1 SGHNT and CDR2 YENEEA. As DNA, the CDR3 is TGTGCCAGCAGCTTAGGGGGTTCTGGCACAGATACGCAGTATTTT. Its protein is CASSLGGSGTDTQYF.

Ten or more counts support this clonotype. CDR3 nucleotides: TGTGCCAGCAGTCGGACCGGGACAGCCTCCTACGAGCAGTACTTC. It translates to CASSRTGTASYEQYF. The chain couples TRBV28 to TRBJ2-7; 7 bases fit TRBD1. V trimming: 5 bases; J trimming: 0 bases; junction bases outside the gene matches: 7. Looked up from germline, CDR1 is MDHEN and CDR2 is SYDVKM. This CDR3 is built from 15 residues. Based on the CDR3 plus reference TRBV28 and TRBJ2-7, the full variable domain is DVKVTQSSRYLVKRTGEKVFLECVQDMDHENMFWYRQDPGLGLRLIYFSYDVKMKEKGDIPEGYSVSREKKERFSLILESASTNQTSMYLCASSRTGTASYEQYFGPGTRLTVT.

This clonotype showed up just a few times. V is TRBV12-5 and J is TRBJ2-1; 7 nucleotides agree with TRBD2. The CDR3 sequence is 12 residues long. Germline CDR1 is LGHNT and CDR2 is FRNRAP. The ends lost 1 base at V and 9 bases at J; junction bases unmatched: 0. CDR3 nucleotides: TGTGCTAGTGGTTTGGGCGGGGGTGAGCAGTTCTTC. This translates into CASGLGGGEQFF. The whole variable domain, remainder taken from reference TRBV12-5 and TRBJ2-1, is DARVTQTPRHKVTEMGQEVTMRCQPILGHNTVFWYRQTMMQGLELLAYFRNRAPLDDSGMPKDRFSAEMPDATLATLKIQPSEPRDSAVYFCASGLGGGEQFFGPGTRLTVL.